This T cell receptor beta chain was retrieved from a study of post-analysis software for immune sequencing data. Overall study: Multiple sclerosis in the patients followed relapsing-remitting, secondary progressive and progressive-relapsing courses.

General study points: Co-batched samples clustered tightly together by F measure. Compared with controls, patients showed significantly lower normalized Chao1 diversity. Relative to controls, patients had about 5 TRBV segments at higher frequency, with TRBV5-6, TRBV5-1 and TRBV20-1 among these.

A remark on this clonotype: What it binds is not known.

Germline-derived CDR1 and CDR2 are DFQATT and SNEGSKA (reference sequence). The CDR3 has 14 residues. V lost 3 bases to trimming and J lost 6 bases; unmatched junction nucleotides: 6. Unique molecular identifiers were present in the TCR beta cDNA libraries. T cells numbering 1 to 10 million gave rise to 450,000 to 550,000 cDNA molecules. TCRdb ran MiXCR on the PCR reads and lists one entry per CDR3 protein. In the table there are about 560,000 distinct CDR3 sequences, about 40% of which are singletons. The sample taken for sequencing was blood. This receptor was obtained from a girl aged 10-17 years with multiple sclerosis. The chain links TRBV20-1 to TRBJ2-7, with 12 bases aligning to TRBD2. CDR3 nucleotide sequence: TGCAGTGCTAGCGCGACTAGCGGGGGACGCGAGCAGTACTTC. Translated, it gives CSASATSGGREQYF.